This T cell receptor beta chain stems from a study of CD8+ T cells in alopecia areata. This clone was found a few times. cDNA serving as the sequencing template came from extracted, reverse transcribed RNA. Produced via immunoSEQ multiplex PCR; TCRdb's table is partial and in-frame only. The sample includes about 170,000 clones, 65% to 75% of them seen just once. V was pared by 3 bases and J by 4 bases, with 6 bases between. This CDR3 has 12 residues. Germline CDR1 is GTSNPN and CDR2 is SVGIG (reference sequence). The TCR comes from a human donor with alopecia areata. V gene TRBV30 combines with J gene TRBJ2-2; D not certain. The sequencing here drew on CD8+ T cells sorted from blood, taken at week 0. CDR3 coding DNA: TGTGCCTGGAGGCCCCCCACCGGGGAGCTGTTTTTT. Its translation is CAWRPPTGELFF.